This TCR beta chain was identified during a study of a mutant IDH1 vaccine in newly diagnosed glioma (dated by TCRdb to the early 2020s). Notes on the research overall: The roughly 35 treated patients were approximately 62% male and roughly 38% female, with a mean age of roughly 40 years. Longitudinal TCRB deep sequencing was done for some 25 treated patients, wherever samples were available for exploratory analyses. Before enrollment, patients had received standard therapy of radiotherapy alone, temozolomide alone, or radiochemotherapy with temozolomide; most received the combination. Six visits were used for peripheral blood collection: V03 (baseline), V05, V07, V10, V12 and V13. Broader findings and caveats from the paper: Selection of PBMC samples for TCRB deep sequencing was based on availability. Pseudoprogression seemed to be unrelated to changes in the top peripheral T cell clonotypes found by TCRB sequencing. Across multiple MHC alleles, vaccine-induced immune responses were seen in approximately 93% of patients. According to the authors, sample limitations meant that analyses of patient blood samples could not be reproduced.

The time point tag for this specimen amounts to: baseline, week 1 (first vaccination visit). The sample's treatment or condition label, decoded: pre-vaccination baseline after standard-of-care therapy. All donors had newly diagnosed IDH1-mutant astrocytomas of WHO grade 3 or 4 that showed loss of nuclear ATRX. The samples were drawn from NOA16, a multicentre, single-arm, open-label phase I trial in Germany that tested a mutant IDH1 peptide vaccine in humans for the first time. For immunogenicity testing, the blood drawn at visit V03 was used as the baseline sample. Genomic DNA for TCRB sequencing was extracted from EDTA blood using the DNeasy Blood and Tissue Kit. Library preparation employed the immunoSEQ multiplex PCR assay. Rearranged TCR beta chain sequences were amplified using the hsTCRB Kit according to the manufacturer's protocol. TCRB libraries were sequenced on an Illumina MiSeq. Regarding the original processing steps: Demultiplexing, trimming and gene mapping were performed with the kit vendor's proprietary platform. The immuneACCESS repertoire file appears here via TCRdb, limited to in-frame rearrangements. These files lack a portion of the clones; in checked studies, under half of the deficit traces to unresolved V genes, and the cause of the others is not known. V and J calls and clone size follow that table, whereas D and trimming were derived from the DNA. Here the sample has around 50,000 clones; 86% occur a single time. The top ten hold less than 3% of the sample.

Comment on this clone: No cognate antigen has been identified for it. The record has no base qualities; no much larger clone is one base away.

CDR1 and CDR2, per the germline V gene, are MDHEN and SYDVKM. Measured from the cysteine to the phenylalanine, the CDR3 is 15 residues long. The CDR3 DNA has 45 bases and is translated from base 1. The junction shows trimming of 5 bases on V and 3 bases on J, plus 13 bases between the germline ends. The sequence is built from TRBV28 and TRBJ1-4; D gene: possibly TRBD1, on 5 matching bases. Material: PBMCs, obtained from a glioma patient treated with radiotherapy, temozolomide or both. This clonotype was sampled from a man in his forties with glioma. In nucleotide form, the sequence is TGTGCCAGCAGTCGACAGATGATTTCTAATGAAAAACTGTTTTTT. Its product reads: CASSRQMISNEKLFF.